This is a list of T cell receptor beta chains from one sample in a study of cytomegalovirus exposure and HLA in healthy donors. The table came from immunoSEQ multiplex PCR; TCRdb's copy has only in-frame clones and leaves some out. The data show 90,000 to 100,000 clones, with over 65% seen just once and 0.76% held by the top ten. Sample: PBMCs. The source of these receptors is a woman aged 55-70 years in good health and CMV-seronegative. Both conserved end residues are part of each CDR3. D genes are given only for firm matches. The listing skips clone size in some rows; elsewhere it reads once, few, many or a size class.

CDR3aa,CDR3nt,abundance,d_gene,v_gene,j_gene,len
CASSAGTSGSWSYEQYF,TGTGCCAGCAGCGCAGGGACTAGCGGGAGTTGGTCCTACGAGCAGTACTTC,few,TRBD2,TRBV9,TRBJ2-7,17
CASSLGAGATNEKLFF,TGCGCCAGCAGCTTGGGGGCAGGCGCAACTAATGAAAAACTGTTTTTT,.,.,TRBV5-1,TRBJ1-4,16
CASSITSGGAHEQYF,TGTGCCAGCAGCATCACTAGCGGGGGGGCTCACGAGCAGTACTTC,.,TRBD2,TRBV7-2,TRBJ2-7,15
CASSLARENTEAFF,TGCGCCAGCAGCTTGGCCCGGGAGAACACTGAAGCTTTCTTT,.,.,TRBV5-1,TRBJ1-1,14
CASSLGAGGHSNQPQHF,TGTGCCAGCAGCTTGGGGGCAGGGGGCCATAGCAATCAGCCCCAGCATTTT,.,TRBD1,TRBV5-6,TRBJ1-5,17
CASWSSGGTSPLHF,TGCGCCAGCTGGTCGTCAGGGGGAACTTCACCCCTCCACTTT,.,TRBD1,TRBV5-1,TRBJ1-6,14
CASSYAGQDRSYEQYF,TGTGCCAGCAGTTACGCTGGACAGGACCGCTCCTACGAGCAGTACTTC,.,TRBD1,TRBV6-5,TRBJ2-7,16
CASRDSRDTQYF,TGCGCCAGTAGGGACTCCCGCGATACGCAGTATTTT,.,.,TRBV5-1,TRBJ2-3,12
CASSMLGQGEAFF,TGTGCCAGTAGTATGTTGGGACAGGGTGAAGCTTTCTTT,.,TRBD1,TRBV19,TRBJ1-1,13
CASSLLGQGYGETQYF,TGCGCCAGCAGTCTCCTCGGACAGGGGTATGGAGAGACCCAGTACTTC,few,TRBD1,TRBV4-1,TRBJ2-5,16
CASSRKTSGGPFGETQYF,TGTGCCAGCAGCCGCAAGACTAGCGGGGGTCCCTTTGGGGAGACCCAGTACTTC,.,TRBD2,TRBV7-2,TRBJ2-5,18
CASSLQGALAETQYF,TGTGCCAGCTCTCTACAGGGGGCACTGGCGGAGACCCAGTACTTC,.,TRBD1,TRBV18,TRBJ2-5,15
CASSDSLAYGYTF,TGTGCCAGCAGTGATAGCCTCGCCTATGGCTACACCTTC,.,.,TRBV25-1,TRBJ1-2,13
CASSPARAKDSPYGYTF,TGTGCCAGCTCACCAGCGAGAGCAAAGGACAGTCCCTATGGCTACACCTTC,.,.,TRBV18,TRBJ1-2,17
CASSSSFWGRSYNEQFF,TGTGCCAGCAGTTCCTCGTTTTGGGGGCGGTCGTACAATGAGCAGTTCTTC,.,.,TRBV28,TRBJ2-1,17
CATSARDRGQGETQYF,TGTGCCACCAGCGCCCGGGACAGGGGGCAAGGGGAGACCCAGTACTTC,.,TRBD1,TRBV15,TRBJ2-5,16
CASSFLQGAEETQYF,TGTGCCAGCAGTTTCTTACAGGGCGCGGAAGAGACCCAGTACTTC,.,.,TRBV28,TRBJ2-5,15
CASSALQVSMMNTEAFF,TGTGCCAGCAGTGCCTTACAGGTTTCGATGATGAACACTGAAGCTTTCTTT,.,.,TRBV6-1,TRBJ1-1,17
CASSLSGGGQPQHF,TGCGCCAGCAGCTTGAGTGGGGGAGGGCAGCCCCAGCATTTT,few,.,TRBV5-1,TRBJ1-5,14
CASRRQGSYEQYF,TGTGCCAGCAGAAGGCAGGGATCCTACGAGCAGTACTTC,.,.,TRBV6-1,TRBJ2-7,13
CASGPGVTNQPQHF,TGTGCTAGTGGGCCAGGGGTAACTAATCAGCCCCAGCATTTT,.,.,TRBV12-5,TRBJ1-5,14
CASRTGVSGANVLTF,TGTGCCAGCAGAACAGGGGTTAGCGGGGCCAACGTCCTGACTTTC,.,TRBD1,TRBV7-8,TRBJ2-6,15
CASSRQDREAGNTIYF,TGTGCCAGCAGTCGACAAGACAGGGAAGCTGGAAACACCATATATTTT,.,TRBD1,TRBV9,TRBJ1-3,16
CASSEWRNYGYTF,TGCGCCAGCAGTGAGTGGCGGAACTATGGCTACACCTTC,.,.,TRBV10-2,TRBJ1-2,13
CASSDITGPEQYF,TGTGCCAGCAGTGATATAACAGGGCCCGAGCAGTACTTC,.,.,TRBV2,TRBJ2-7,13